Many counts were recorded for the clone carrying this TCR beta chain. V dropped 3 bases and J dropped 3; count of bases not matched to a gene: 7. This CDR3 is built from 16 residues. Germline lookup yields CDR1 SGHTA and CDR2 FQGNSA. Amplified TCR beta CDR3 regions came from RNA transcripts. In the first-round RT-PCR of the TCR CDR3, the HTBI primer set was used. TCRdb independently ran MiXCR on the multiplex PCR reads; one entry per CDR3 protein. Here the sample spans around 440,000 distinct CDR3 sequences, about 15% being singletons. This specimen comes from a study of T cells in Graves' hyperthyroidism and ophthalmopathy. No ophthalmopathy progression within 18 months constituted stable Graves' hyperthyroidism.

The chain joins TRBV7-2 to TRBJ2-7; 11 bases are shared with TRBD2. What was sequenced was blood. The sequence derives from a woman aged 18-29 years with Graves' hyperthyroidism. The CDR3 loop is CASSLAGTSGFYEQYF. The CDR3 bases are TGTGCCAGCAGCTTGGCCGGGACTAGCGGCTTCTACGAGCAGTACTTC. Variable domain in full (rest from reference TRBV7-2 and TRBJ2-7): GAGVSQSPSNKVTEKGKDVELRCDPISGHTALYWYRQSLGQGLEFLIYFQGNSAPDKSGLPSDRFSAERTGGSVSTLTIQRTQQEDSAVYLCASSLAGTSGFYEQYFGPGTRLTVT.